The 8 T cell receptor beta chains given below trace back to one sample, sequenced in a study of T cells after yellow fever vaccination. In TCRdb, the 5' RACE reads were re-called with MiXCR into one record per CDR3 protein. This table has fewer than 350,000 distinct CDR3 sequences, 8.7% appearing once. The source material was PBMCs, sampled on the day of the first yellow fever vaccination. The receptors stem from a man aged 18 to 29 who received the YFV17D yellow fever vaccine.

This clonotype was seen many times. The chain has TRBV30 and TRBJ2-7; perhaps TRBD2 as D (6 bases). The length of the CDR3 is 13 residues. The V end lost 0 bases, the J end lost 3 bases, and 9 bases lay between the germline ends. Germline V CDR1 and CDR2: GTSNPN, SVGIG (reference sequence). The CDR3 DNA is TGTGCCTGGAGTGTACTGGAGGGCTACGAGCAGTACTTC. Translated, it gives CAWSVLEGYEQYF.

This sequence joins TRBV7-9 and TRBJ2-5; unclear D gene. V gave up 3 bases and J gave up 4 bases, with 6 bases separating them. Germline V gives CDR1 SEHNR, CDR2 FQNEAQ (reference sequence). The CDR3 loop spans 12 amino acids. CDR3 bases: TGTGCCAGCAGCTTCGTGTTAGAGACCCAGTACTTC. The encoded protein is CASSFVLETQYF.

The chain joins TRBV19 to TRBJ1-1, with D hard to call. This CDR3 contains 13 residues. From germline, CDR1 is LNHDA and CDR2 SQIVND (reference sequence). The V and J ends lost 1 base and 0 bases respectively, with 3 bases between them. The CDR3: CASSIGMNTEAFF. CDR3 DNA: TGTGCCAGTAGTATAGGGATGAACACTGAAGCTTTCTTT.

This clonotype was seen a few times. The chain carries TRBV3-1 and TRBJ2-5, with D perhaps TRBD2 (5 bases). The V end lost 1 base, the J end lost 3 bases, and 9 bases lay between the germline ends. The CDR3 loop spans 14 amino acids. Germline V lookup: CDR1 LGHDT, CDR2 YNNKEL (reference sequence). The CDR3 coding sequence is TGTGCCAGCAGCCAAGGGACTCCGGAAGAGACCCAGTACTTC. Translated: CASSQGTPEETQYF.

This clonotype was detected a few times. This chain connects TRBV4-2 to TRBJ2-5, with a possible D match to TRBD1 (5 bases). Per germline, CDR1 LGHNA and CDR2 YNFKEQ. The CDR3 totals 15 residues. Trimming stripped 1 base from V and 1 base from J, with 10 bases between. CDR3 sequence reads: CASSQVGDLQETQYF. CDR3 sequence (DNA): TGTGCCAGCAGCCAAGTAGGGGATCTCCAAGAGACCCAGTACTTC.

The table lists this clonotype with many counts. The chain combines TRBV12-3 or TRBV12-4 with TRBJ2-3, with D uncertain. V lost 3 bases, J lost 4 bases, and 5 bases lay in between. The CDR3 has 12 residues. CDR3 sequence reads: CASSLLADTQYF. CDR3 coding DNA: TGTGCCAGCAGTTTGCTAGCAGATACGCAGTATTTT.

The gene calls are TRBV20-1 and TRBJ2-4, with 9 bases aligning to TRBD2. The CDR3 sequence is 15 residues long. V gave up 1 base and J gave up 7 bases; unmatched junction bases: 8. CDR1 is DFQATT and CDR2 is SNEGSKA in the germline V gene (reference sequence). The chain's CDR3 is CSARASSGDWNIQYF. The CDR3 DNA reads TGCAGTGCTAGAGCGTCTAGCGGGGACTGGAACATTCAGTACTTC.

This clonotype was counted a few times. J is TRBJ2-7 and V is TRBV5-1; TRBD1 might be the D (6 bases). CDR3 length: 14 amino acids. Trimming left V 6 bases short and J 3 bases short, with 16 bases between. From germline, CDR1 is SGHRS and CDR2 YFSETQ. The CDR3: CASNPAGTNYEQYF. The CDR3 nucleotides read TGCGCCAGCAACCCGGCCGGGACAAACTACGAGCAGTACTTC.